Below are 6 T cell receptor beta chains sequenced from a single sample in a study of cytomegalovirus exposure and HLA in healthy donors. 60 Vbeta and 13 Jbeta primers were used in PCR. The data were produced by immunoSEQ multiplex PCR, yet TCRdb's version contains in-frame clones alone and is incomplete. The table has approximately 150,000 clones, more than 60% seen once. The specimen sequenced was PBMCs. The receptors stem from a male donor in good health and CMV-seronegative.

This clone was counted once. This sequence joins TRBV28 and TRBJ2-2; tentative D call: TRBD1 (6 bases). V lost 6 bases and J 2 bases, leaving 19 bases between the germline ends. CDR3 length: 17 amino acids. In germline, CDR1 is MDHEN, CDR2 SYDVKM. CDR3 residues: CASSLTEWGRNTGELFF. In DNA, the CDR3 is TGTGCCAGCAGCTTAACTGAATGGGGGCGCAACACCGGGGAGCTGTTTTTT.

The chain is built from TRBV28 and TRBJ2-6; 12 bases match TRBD1. The J segment lost 1 base and the V segment lost 10 bases, leaving 8 bases of the junction unmatched. The CDR3 length is 17 residues. Germline V gene lookup returns CDR1 MDHEN and CDR2 SYDVKM. The CDR3 nucleotides are TGTGCCACCCTGCTGGGACAGGGGGCGTCTGGGGCCAACGTCCTGACTTTC. Protein: CATLLGQGASGANVLTF.

This clone was counted between two and nine times. Here the CDR3 DNA reads TGTGCCAGCAGCCAAGAAGCGACTAGCGGGGGGCGGGCAGATACGCAGTATTTT. Amino acid sequence: CASSQEATSGGRADTQYF. The chain employs TRBV4-2 and TRBJ2-3, with 13 nucleotides matching TRBD2. J gave up 4 bases and V 0 bases, and 7 bases lay outside the gene matches. The CDR3 totals 18 residues. Germline V gene lookup returns CDR1 LGHNA and CDR2 YNFKEQ.

The chain joins TRBV18 to TRBJ2-7, with TRBD2 matching 9 bases. This CDR3 has 15 residues. Losses at the gene ends were 2 bases for V and 2 bases for J; bases not matched to a gene: 4. Germline CDR1 reads KGHSH; CDR2 reads LQKENI. CDR3 residues: CASSPALAGAYEQYF. As DNA, the CDR3 is TGTGCCAGCTCACCAGCCTTAGCGGGGGCCTACGAGCAGTACTTC.

This clone came up once. The chain combines TRBV11-3 with TRBJ1-1; D may be TRBD1 (5 bases). The CDR3 spans 13 residues. Germline V gene sequence: CDR1 SGHNT, CDR2 YENEEA. V was clipped by 0 bases and J by 5 bases, with 7 bases between them. The CDR3 DNA reads TGTGCCAGCAGCTTAGAGGGGGGGACTGAAGCTTTCTTT. Translating gives CASSLEGGTEAFF.

CDR3 residues: CASSESGGAESNEQFF. The CDR3 DNA is TGTGCCAGCAGCGAAAGCGGGGGGGCCGAATCCAATGAGCAGTTCTTC. The chain recombines TRBV7-9 with TRBJ2-1; 10 nucleotides agree with TRBD2. The CDR3 covers 16 residues. V dropped 5 bases and J dropped 6; count of bases not matched to a gene: 10. CDR1 SEHNR and CDR2 FQNEAQ come from the germline V gene (reference sequence).